Below are 2 T cell receptor beta chains sequenced from a single sample in a study of T cells in Graves' hyperthyroidism and ophthalmopathy. Amplification yielded TCR beta CDR3 regions, with RNA transcripts as the source. In the first-round RT-PCR of the TCR CDR3, the HTBI primer set was used. TCRdb called the multiplex PCR reads again in MiXCR, with one record for every CDR3 protein. The sample shows under 350,000 distinct CDR3 sequences, roughly 18% of them seen only once. Material: blood. The receptors originated from a woman between 50 and 59 years old with Graves' hyperthyroidism.

The chain couples TRBV6-1 to TRBJ1-3; D may be TRBD1 (6 bases). The germline V gene encodes CDR1 MNHNS and CDR2 SASEGT. The CDR3 totals 12 residues. Deletions cut 8 bases from V and 4 bases from J, with 9 bases between. In DNA, the CDR3 is TGTGCCAGCGCAGGGGCCGGAAACACCATATATTTT. As protein: CASAGAGNTIYF.

This clonotype was counted at least ten times. The rearrangement links TRBV3-1 to TRBJ2-5; D uncertain. Germline CDR1 reads LGHDT; CDR2 reads YNNKEL (reference sequence). CDR3 length equals 14 residues. Trimming shortened V by 4 bases and J by 2 bases, and 11 bases separated the two germline ends. CDR3 amino acids: CASSPSEVQETQYF. CDR3 bases: TGTGCCAGCAGCCCTTCTGAGGTTCAAGAGACCCAGTACTTC.